This TCR beta chain was sequenced for a study of human T cells and chemical hapten exposure. This clonotype was recorded many times. MiXCR, run by TCRdb on the RACE reads, gives a single entry per CDR3 protein. This table holds 350,000 to 400,000 distinct CDR3 sequences, approximately 5.1% found once. The time point was: pre-sensitization, week 0. The treatment is: therapeutic diphenylcyclopropenone sensitization with weekly scalp DPC. CDR1 is SGHTA and CDR2 is FQGNSA in the germline V gene. V lost 4 bases, J lost 4 bases, and 14 bases stayed unmatched. The CDR3 has 18 amino acids. The source was whole blood, collected in connection with sensitization to the hapten diphenylcyclopropenone (DPC). The source is a woman aged 45-60 years with alopecia areata. Some clones in this sample may be carry-over from other donors' samples. The rearrangement uses TRBV7-2 and TRBJ1-5; TRBD1 matches 9 bases. The CDR3 DNA sequence: TGTGCCAGCAGCTCTAGTCCCGGGACAGGGAATAGGAATCAGCCCCAGCATTTT. Translated, it gives CASSSSPGTGNRNQPQHF.